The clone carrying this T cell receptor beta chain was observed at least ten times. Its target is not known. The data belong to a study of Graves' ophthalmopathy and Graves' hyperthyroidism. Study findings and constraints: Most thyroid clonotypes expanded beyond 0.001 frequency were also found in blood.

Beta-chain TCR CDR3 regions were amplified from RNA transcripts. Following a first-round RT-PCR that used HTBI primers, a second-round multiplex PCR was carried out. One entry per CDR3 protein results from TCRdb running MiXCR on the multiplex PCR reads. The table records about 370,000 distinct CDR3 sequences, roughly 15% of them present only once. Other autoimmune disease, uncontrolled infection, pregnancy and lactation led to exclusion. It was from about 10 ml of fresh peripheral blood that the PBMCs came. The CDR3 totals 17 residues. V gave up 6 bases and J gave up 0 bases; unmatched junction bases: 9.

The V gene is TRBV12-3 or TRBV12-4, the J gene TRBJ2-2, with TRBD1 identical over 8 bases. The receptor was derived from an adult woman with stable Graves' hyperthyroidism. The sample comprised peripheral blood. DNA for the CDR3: TGTGCCAGCAGCCCGCGCAGGACAGGGCCGAACACCGGGGAGCTGTTTTTT. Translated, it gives CASSPRRTGPNTGELFF.